The next 19 T cell receptor beta chains were all read from a single sample in a study of blood T cell repertoires in COVID-19. This table comes from immunoSEQ multiplex PCR, and its TCRdb copy is limited to in-frame clones, with some not included. In the table there are a few hundred thousand clones, approximately 86% of which are singletons. Sequenced input: PBMCs or T cells enriched from blood (not recorded which). The source is a woman in her twenties or thirties who had been exposed to COVID-19.

The CDR3 is CASTPRPAGARISAGANVLTF. The CDR3 DNA follows: TGTGCCAGCACTCCAAGGCCAGCGGGGGCGCGAATTTCTGCTGGGGCCAACGTCCTGACTTTC. The chain carries TRBV2 and TRBJ2-6; TRBD2 matches at 8 bases. Germline loops: CDR1 SNHLY, CDR2 FYNNEI. The trim removed 7 bases at V and 2 bases at J, leaving 22 bases unmatched. This CDR3 spans 21 amino acids. The full variable domain, completed using reference TRBV2 and TRBJ2-6, is EPEVTQTPSHQVTQMGQEVILRCVPISNHLYFYWYRQILGQKVEFLVSFYNNEISEKSEIFDDQFSVERPDGSNFTLKIRSTKLEDSAMYFCASTPRPAGARISAGANVLTFGAGSRLTVL.

Comment on this clone: One end of the junction does not line up with germline, which may come from a read error. The V and J genes are TRBV5-5 and TRBJ2-7, with 9 positions matching TRBD1. The CDR3 is 14 residues long. Germline CDR1 SGHKS, CDR2 YYEKEE (reference sequence). CDR3 residues: CASSLATGGYGQYF. The DNA for the CDR3 is TGTGCCAGCAGCTTAGCCACAGGGGGCTACGGGCAGTACTTC.

The chain recombines TRBV6-5 with TRBJ2-7, with D tentatively TRBD1 (6 bases). Trimming removed 8 bases at V and 0 bases at J, with 14 bases between. CDR1 is MNHEY and CDR2 is SVGAGI in the germline V gene. This CDR3 has 14 amino acids. The CDR3 DNA sequence: TGTGCCAGCGGGAGAGACAGGAACTCCTACGAGCAGTACTTC. It encodes CASGRDRNSYEQYF.

V gene TRBV5-1 combines with J gene TRBJ2-7, with a weak D call TRBD2 (5 bases). The V end lost 0 bases, the J end lost 5 bases, and 12 bases lay between the germline ends. The germline CDR1 and CDR2 sequences are SGHRS and YFSETQ. The CDR3 extends over 14 amino acids. CDR3 in amino acids: CASSLEGGSHEQYF. CDR3 nucleotides: TGCGCCAGCAGCTTGGAGGGTGGGAGCCACGAGCAGTACTTC.

The gene calls are TRBV21-1 and TRBJ2-2; the tabulated D call, TRBD1, remains unverified against the DNA. TRBV21-1 is a documented pseudogene. The CDR3 is 16 residues long. CDR3 amino acids: CASSKVDRMNTGELFF. CDR3 nucleotide sequence: TGTGCCAGCAGCAAAGTCGACAGGATGAACACCGGGGAGCTGTTTTTT.

The V and J genes are TRBV10-3 and TRBJ2-1, with TRBD2 identical over 10 bases. Germline V gene sequence: CDR1 ENHRY, CDR2 SYGVKD. Germline trimming cut 0 bases from V and 5 bases from J; bases unmatched to any gene: 7. This CDR3 is 17 amino acids long. The CDR3 nucleotides read TGTGCCATCAGTGAGTCGCTAGGGCTAGCGGGGGACAATGAGCAGTTCTTC. Translation: CAISESLGLAGDNEQFF.

The V gene is TRBV12-3 or TRBV12-4, the J gene TRBJ1-5; a weak D match, TRBD1 (5 bases). V was clipped by 6 bases and J by 4 bases, with 10 bases between them. There are 13 residues in the CDR3. This CDR3 is CASSETANQPQHF. Written as DNA, the CDR3 is TGTGCCAGCAGCGAGACAGCGAATCAGCCCCAGCATTTT.

The genes are TRBV5-6 and TRBJ1-6; a weak D match, TRBD1 (5 bases). CDR3 length: 14 residues. The germline gives CDR1 SGHDT, CDR2 YYEEEE. V lost 4 bases to trimming and J lost 10 bases, with 15 bases between them. The CDR3 nucleotides read TGTGCCAGCAGCCCCCGGTCCGGGGGATCACCCCTCCACTTT. This translates into CASSPRSGGSPLHF.

This chain connects TRBV6-5 to TRBJ2-7, with 8 nucleotides matching TRBD1. Looked up from germline, CDR1 is MNHEY and CDR2 is SVGAGI. This CDR3 contains 16 residues. Trimming removed 0 bases from V and 3 bases from J; junction bases left unmatched: 7. CDR3: CASSYSSGTGLYEQYF. DNA for the CDR3: TGTGCCAGCAGTTACTCGTCCGGGACAGGCCTCTACGAGCAGTACTTC.

This clone was counted only a few times. The J gene is TRBJ1-1, the V gene TRBV13; maybe TRBD1 (6 bases). Germline loops: CDR1 PRHDT, CDR2 FYEKMQ (reference sequence). This CDR3 contains 14 residues. V lost 5 bases to trimming and J lost 11 bases, with 21 bases between them. Here the CDR3 DNA reads TGTGCCAGCAGCGAGAAATTACAGGGTATTAAGGCTTTCTTT. Protein sequence: CASSEKLQGIKAFF.

The rearrangement joins TRBV5-6 to TRBJ1-3; 8 nucleotides align to TRBD1. The V and J ends lost 4 bases and 0 bases, in that order; junction bases with no gene match: 9. Germline CDR1 is SGHDT and CDR2 is YYEEEE. CDR3 length: 17 residues. The CDR3 region is CASSRSGTGFSGNTIYF. In nucleotides, the CDR3 is TGTGCCAGCAGCCGATCCGGGACAGGTTTCTCTGGAAACACCATATATTTT.

J is TRBJ2-7 and V is TRBV19, with unresolved D. CDR3 length: 13 residues. Per germline, CDR1 LNHDA and CDR2 SQIVND (reference sequence). Trimming left V 4 bases short and J 3 bases short, with 10 bases between. The CDR3 nucleotides read TGTGCCAGTAGTAAAAGTTACAGCTACGAGCAGTACTTC. It yields the protein CASSKSYSYEQYF.

The rearrangement links TRBV5-6 to TRBJ2-2; D is perhaps TRBD1 (6 bases). Germline V gene lookup returns CDR1 SGHDT and CDR2 YYEEEE. The V end lost 2 bases, the J end lost 1 base, and 15 bases lay between the germline ends. There are 17 residues in the CDR3. Written as DNA, the CDR3 is TGTGCCAGCAGCTTTCTCCCGGGACACCGGAACACCGGGGAGCTGTTTTTT. Amino acids: CASSFLPGHRNTGELFF.

This clone has only a few counts. The chain carries TRBV15 and TRBJ1-2; tentatively, D is TRBD1 (5 bases). The length of the CDR3 is 16 residues. Trimming pared 1 base from V and 2 bases from J, leaving 14 bases between. Germline CDR1 LNHNV, CDR2 YYDKDF (reference sequence). The chain's CDR3 is CATSRVAVGANYGYTF. The CDR3 nucleotides read TGTGCCACCAGCAGAGTCGCAGTAGGGGCGAACTATGGCTACACCTTC.

V is TRBV11-2 and J is TRBJ1-6, with D maybe TRBD1 (5 bases). CDR1 is SGHAT and CDR2 is FQNNGV in the germline V gene. This CDR3 has 13 amino acids. Trimming pared 9 bases from V and 10 bases from J, leaving 16 bases between. CDR3 sequence reads: CASLLGHGSPLHF. The CDR3 nucleotides are TGTGCCAGTCTGCTGGGGCACGGGTCACCCCTCCACTTT.

This clone is a singleton in its sample. The CDR3: CASSLLGQGDTQYF. CDR3 in DNA: TGTGCCAGCAGCTTACTAGGCCAGGGGGATACGCAGTATTTT. J is TRBJ2-3 and V is TRBV11-2; possible D gene TRBD1, 6 bases. The germline V gene has CDR1 SGHAT and CDR2 FQNNGV. V lost 2 bases to trimming and J lost 6 bases, with 12 bases between them. CDR3 size: 14 residues.

The chain combines TRBV5-6 with TRBJ2-7, with TRBD1 matching over 8 bases. From germline, CDR1 is SGHDT and CDR2 YYEEEE. The CDR3 contains 14 residues. Trimming at V came to 0 bases and at J to 7 bases, leaving 6 bases not matched to a gene. The CDR3 loop is CASSLGTGRGEQYF. DNA of the CDR3: TGTGCCAGCAGCTTGGGGACAGGGCGAGGGGAGCAGTACTTC.

The genes are TRBV5-1 and TRBJ1-3, with D possibly matching TRBD1 (5 bases). Germline V gene data show CDR1 as SGHRS and CDR2 as YFSETQ. V lost 2 bases, J lost 0 bases, and 6 bases lay in between. The CDR3 runs to 14 residues. The CDR3 bases are TGCGCCAGCAGCTTACAGGCCTCTGGAAACACCATATATTTT. Encoded protein: CASSLQASGNTIYF.

The J gene is TRBJ2-3, the V gene TRBV6-6, with D perhaps matching TRBD1 (5 bases). This CDR3 spans 17 amino acids. Trimming removed 7 bases at V and 3 bases at J, with 23 bases between. Per germline, CDR1 MNHNY and CDR2 SVGAGI (reference sequence). Here the CDR3 reads CASTPSEISKGTDTQYF. The CDR3 DNA follows: TGTGCCAGCACTCCATCGGAGATCTCGAAGGGGACAGATACGCAGTATTTT.